These 9 T cell receptor beta chains were sequenced from one sample in a study of blood T cell repertoires in COVID-19. Repertoires were generated with immunoSEQ multiplex PCR, while TCRdb's copy carries only in-frame clones and drops some. This repertoire shows roughly 200,000 clones, more than 85% found once; its top ten account for roughly 3%. Input material: peripheral blood. All receptors derive from a man aged 55 to 70 with acute or convalescent COVID-19.

This clone was observed many times. The chain employs TRBV7-2 and TRBJ2-2; 12 nucleotides agree with TRBD2. Germline V CDR1 and CDR2: SGHTA, FQGNSA. Losses at the gene ends were 5 bases for V and 5 bases for J; bases not matched to a gene: 6. The CDR3 length is 16 residues. The CDR3 spells CASSPTSGGSTGELFF. The DNA for the CDR3 is TGTGCCAGCAGCCCTACTAGCGGGGGGTCGACCGGGGAGCTGTTTTTT.

The gene calls are TRBV2 and TRBJ2-7; TRBD2 matches at 7 bases. Germline V gives CDR1 SNHLY, CDR2 FYNNEI. J lost 0 bases, V lost 7 bases, and 3 bases had no gene match. This CDR3 contains 13 residues. The CDR3 here is CASMRESSYEQYF. CDR3 coding DNA: TGTGCCAGCATGCGGGAGAGCTCCTACGAGCAGTACTTC.

To note about this clone: One junction end does not reproduce the germline sequence, and a read error may be involved. The chain recombines TRBV5-1 with TRBJ2-7, with 9 bases lining up with TRBD2. Germline V lookup: CDR1 SGHRS, CDR2 YFSETQ. This CDR3 comprises 17 residues. As DNA, the CDR3 is TGCGCCCGCAGCTTGGGCGCGGGGGGGGACGATACCTACGAGCAGTACTTC. It codes for CARSLGAGGDDTYEQYF.

This chain uses TRBV30 with TRBJ1-2, with 9 bases matching TRBD1. The CDR3 has 15 residues. J lost 5 bases, V lost 6 bases, and 13 bases had no gene match. Germline V gene data show CDR1 as GTSNPN and CDR2 as SVGIG (reference sequence). The CDR3 spells CACQGQGPTGYGYTF. CDR3 in DNA: TGTGCCTGCCAGGGACAGGGCCCCACCGGGTATGGCTACACCTTC.

The V gene is TRBV7-3, the J gene TRBJ2-1; 14 bases fit TRBD2. The trim removed 1 base at V and 9 bases at J, leaving 8 bases unmatched. CDR1 is SGHTA, CDR2 FQGTGA, per germline. The CDR3 spans 17 residues. The CDR3 spells CASSLIPTTSGGGEQFF. CDR3 coding DNA: TGTGCCAGCAGCTTAATCCCCACGACTAGCGGGGGGGGTGAGCAGTTCTTC.

V gene TRBV11-2 combines with J gene TRBJ2-7; 10 bases are shared with TRBD2. Germline loops: CDR1 SGHAT, CDR2 FQNNGV. The CDR3 contains 17 residues. The V and J ends lost 1 base and 7 bases, in that order; junction bases with no gene match: 13. Written as DNA, the CDR3 is TGTGCCAGCAGCTTAGCTGGCCCAGAACTAGCGGGGCAAGAGCAGTACTTC. The encoded protein is CASSLAGPELAGQEQYF.

Here the CDR3 DNA reads TGTGCCAGCAGCAAAGTCCCAGGTCCTCCCTACGAGCAGTACTTC. Amino acid sequence: CASSKVPGPPYEQYF. The chain links TRBV21-1 to TRBJ2-7; TRBD1 is the table's D call, not checked against the DNA. TRBV21-1 is a pseudogene. The CDR3 covers 15 residues.

This clone was counted a few times. The chain joins TRBV7-6 to TRBJ2-3, with D maybe TRBD1 (7 bases). V was shortened by 5 bases and J by 7 bases, with 19 bases between the two germline ends. The CDR3 contains 15 residues. Germline loops: CDR1 SGHVS, CDR2 FNYEAQ. The CDR3 loop is CASSPQGGAGNTQYF. DNA for the CDR3: TGTGCCAGCAGCCCACAAGGGGGCGCGGGGAATACGCAGTATTTT.

This chain connects TRBV11-1 to TRBJ2-7, with 7 bases that match TRBD1. The V gene end was trimmed by 2 bases and the J gene end by 2 bases; junction bases not matched to a gene: 6. Germline V gives CDR1 SGHAT, CDR2 FQDESV (reference sequence). The CDR3 runs to 15 residues. The CDR3 DNA follows: TGTGCCAGCAGCTTACAGGGGGTTAAGACCTACGAGCAGTACTTC. Translated, it gives CASSLQGVKTYEQYF. Combining the CDR3 with reference TRBV11-1 and TRBJ2-7 gives the whole variable domain EAEVAQSPRYKITEKSQAVAFWCDPISGHATLYWYRQILGQGPELLVQFQDESVVDDSQLPKDRFSAERLKGVDSTLKIQPAELGDSAMYLCASSLQGVKTYEQYFGPGTRLTVT.